This record looks at one TCR beta chain sequence and its context. The antigen is unknown. Germline values: CDR1 SQVTM, CDR2 ANQGSEA. Trimming removed 4 bases at V and 0 bases at J, with 9 bases between. The CDR3 has 14 amino acids. The source of the sample is a study of long-term antiretroviral therapy in people with HIV. Study at large: Some samples came about a decade before the 2015 immediate-ART recommendation, and these were the earliest.

Version v3.0 of the immunoSEQ assay was performed at survey level. The protocol was immunoSEQ multiplex PCR, while the TCRdb copy is restricted to in-frame clones and leaves out a portion. The data hold tens of thousands of clones, with over 75% observed a single time. Study-level points and caveats: Someone took the blood between about 2003 and 2018, maybe while older ART regimens were in use. With ART, diversity went up but was still lower than in transplant donor controls. The range of CDR3 lengths in HIV repertoires proved narrower than that found in controls.

The clonotype originates from a man aged 18 to 29 with HIV. This chain uses TRBV29-1 with TRBJ2-2; D is tentatively TRBD1 or TRBD2 (5 bases each). The specimen was unsorted PBMCs, collected 0.8 years before starting antiretroviral therapy. The CDR3 region is CSVGLGANTGELFF. CDR3 bases: TGCAGCGTTGGATTGGGGGCGAACACCGGGGAGCTGTTTTTT.